This T cell receptor beta chain was captured in a study of immune heterogeneity within non-small cell lung tumors. Study outcomes and limitations: Largely, high-frequency T-cell receptor beta clonotypes differed from one individual patient to another.

The length of the CDR3 is 14 residues. Trimming took 4 bases from V and 2 from J, leaving 12 bases between them. Germline CDR1 PRHDT, CDR2 FYEKMQ (reference sequence). About this clonotype: Antigen specificity is unknown.

Multiplex PCR was performed with 32 V and 13 J primers, and it amplified TCR beta CDR3. TCRdb fed the multiplex PCR reads into MiXCR, producing one record per CDR3 protein. The table shows about 21,000 distinct CDR3 sequences, with more than 25% occurring only once. With 600 ng used per sample, the template was genomic DNA from bulk tumor. Widely spaced biopsies, several per primary tumor, were obtained at surgery. Those enrolled were patients newly diagnosed with untreated non-small cell lung cancer and undergoing curative surgery. The sequenced material came from lung tumor tissue. This chain links TRBV13 with TRBJ2-7; D gene ambiguous. The source of this sequence is a man in his forties with non-small cell lung cancer. The CDR3 region is CASSSAGPAYEQYF. DNA of the CDR3: TGTGCCAGCAGCTCCGCCGGTCCTGCCTACGAGCAGTACTTC.